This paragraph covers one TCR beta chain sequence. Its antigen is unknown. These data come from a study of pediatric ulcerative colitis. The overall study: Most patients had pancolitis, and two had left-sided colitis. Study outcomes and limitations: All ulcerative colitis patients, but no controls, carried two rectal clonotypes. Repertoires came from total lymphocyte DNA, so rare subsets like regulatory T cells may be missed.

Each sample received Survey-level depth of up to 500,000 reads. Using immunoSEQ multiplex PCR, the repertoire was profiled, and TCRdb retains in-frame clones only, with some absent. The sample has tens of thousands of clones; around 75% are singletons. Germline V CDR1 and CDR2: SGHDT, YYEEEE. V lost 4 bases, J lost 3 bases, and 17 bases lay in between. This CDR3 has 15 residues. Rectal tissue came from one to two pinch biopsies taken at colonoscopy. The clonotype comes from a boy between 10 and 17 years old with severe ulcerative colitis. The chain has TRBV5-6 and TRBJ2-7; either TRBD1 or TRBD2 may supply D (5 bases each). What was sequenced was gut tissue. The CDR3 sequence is CASSQGPTADYEQYF. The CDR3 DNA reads TGTGCCAGCAGCCAGGGACCCACGGCAGACTACGAGCAGTACTTC.